A single sample is the source of the 28 T cell receptor beta chains below, sequenced in a study of tissue T cells after allogeneic stem cell transplantation. Assay used: immunoSEQ multiplex PCR; TCRdb lists only in-frame clones, some missing. The sample includes tens of thousands of clones, around 67% of them seen just once. The sequencing input was sorted cells pooled from one or two spleens. Receptors were obtained from a pool of C57BL/6 mice in good health.

This clone was seen only a few times. Gene names follow the mouse nomenclature. The read finishes 1 residue shy of the CDR3 end, and the germline J gene is used to complete it. The gene calls are TRBV13-2 and TRBJ1-5; the match to TRBD1 covers 9 bases. Per germline, CDR1 NNHNN and CDR2 SYGAGS (reference sequence). The V gene end was trimmed by 1 base and the J gene end by 3 bases; junction bases not matched to a gene: 5. This CDR3 spans 16 amino acids. The CDR3 region is CASGDRTGEGNQAPLF. The covered CDR3 bases are TGTGCCAGCGGTGATCGGACAGGGGAGGGCAACCAGGCTCCGCTT.

With regard to this clone: Gene names are the mouse ones. The observed sequence ends 1 residue before the CDR3 terminus, with the missing tail filled in from the germline J gene. The rearrangement links TRBV17 to TRBJ2-4, with a tentative D call TRBD1 (6 bases). V gave up 4 bases and J gave up 0 bases, with 8 bases separating them. The CDR3 spans 14 residues. Germline V gene sequence: CDR1 MNHDT, CDR2 YYDKIL. The CDR3 loop is CASSNRESQNTLYF. CDR3 bases read: TGTGCTAGCAGTAACAGGGAGAGTCAAAACACCTTGTAC. The full variable domain, its missing parts supplied by reference TRBV17 and TRBJ2-4, is DTTVKQNPRYKLARVGKPVNLICSQTMNHDTMYWYQKKPNQAPKLLLFYYDKILNREADTFEKFQSSRPNNSFCSLYIGSAGLEYSAMYLCASSNRESQNTLYFGAGTRLSVL.

A note on this clone: The listed genes are named as in mouse. The CDR3 end is not reached by the read, which stops 1 residue before it; the germline J gene fills it in. The chain combines TRBV31 with TRBJ2-1; a weak D match, TRBD1 (6 bases). This CDR3 is 15 amino acids long. With 0 bases removed from V and 0 bases from J, the gap between germline ends came to 9 bases. CDR1 and CDR2 from the germline V gene are GKSSPN and SITVG. This CDR3 reads CAWSLGDNNYAEQFF. The CDR3 DNA, read in part, is TGTGCCTGGAGTCTAGGGGACAATAACTATGCTGAGCAGTTC.

Regarding this clone: The gene names given are mouse names. The missing CDR3 end, 1 residue past where the read stops, is filled in from the germline J gene. The genes are TRBV12-1 and TRBJ1-4; no definite D call. This CDR3 comprises 13 residues. Germline V gene data show CDR1 as SGHSN and CDR2 as HYEKVE. Deletions cut 4 bases from V and 3 bases from J, with 8 bases between. CDR3 bases read: TGTGCCAGCTCCCCCCGGACCAACGAAAGATTATTT. This sequence encodes CASSPRTNERLF. The complete CDR3 protein is CASSPRTNERLFF.

Regarding this clone: Gene names denote mouse genes. The read finishes 1 residue shy of the CDR3 end, and the germline J gene is used to complete it. This chain uses TRBV31 with TRBJ2-3, with TRBD2 matching 11 bases. CDR1 GKSSPN and CDR2 SITVG come from the germline V gene. The CDR3 contains 16 residues. The ends lost 0 bases at V and 0 bases at J; junction bases unmatched: 2. CDR3 bases read: TGTGCCTGGAGTCTAGACTGGGGGGGTAGTGCAGAAACGCTGTAT. It specifies CAWSLDWGGSAETLY. In full, the CDR3 is CAWSLDWGGSAETLYF.

This clone has just a few counts. Gene and germline names: mouse. The read finishes 1 residue shy of the CDR3 end, and the germline J gene is used to complete it. J is TRBJ2-7 and V is TRBV3, with 7 bases aligning to TRBD1. V lost 4 bases, J lost 5 bases, and 2 bases stayed unmatched. The CDR3 is made up of 12 amino acids. Germline V gives CDR1 SNHLY, CDR2 FYNGKV (reference sequence). The part of the CDR3 DNA that was read is TGTGCCAGCAGCTCCGACAGGGATGAACAGTAC. It specifies CASSSDRDEQY. The CDR3 in full is CASSSDRDEQYF.

Concerning this clone: The genes are named according to mouse. The read ends 1 residue shy of where the CDR3 ends; the end is completed using the germline J gene. The genes are TRBV19 and TRBJ2-3; TRBD1 might be the D (5 bases). Germline CDR1 is FNHDT and CDR2 is SITEND (reference sequence). The V gene lost 0 bases and the J gene lost 0 bases, with 8 bases spanning the gap. This CDR3 contains 15 residues. The sequenced CDR3 bases are TGTGCCAGCAGTATAGAGACAGTTAGTGCAGAAACGCTGTAT. Encoded protein: CASSIETVSAETLY. From start to end, the CDR3 is CASSIETVSAETLYF.

This clone was seen a single time. The genes are named according to mouse. Read sequence stops 1 residue before the CDR3 end, and the germline J gene provides the missing end. V gene TRBV26 combines with J gene TRBJ2-2; TRBD1 might be the D (5 bases). V was pared by 6 bases and J by 3 bases, with 11 bases between. Germline V CDR1 and CDR2: KGHPV, FQNQEV (reference sequence). This CDR3 contains 14 residues. CDR3: CASRPDSHTGQLYF. Incomplete CDR3 DNA: TGTGCCAGCAGGCCCGACAGTCACACCGGGCAGCTCTAC.

To note about this clone: Germline and genes here are mouse. The read terminates 1 residue before the CDR3 end, so the remaining end is supplied by the germline J gene. The chain recombines TRBV13-1 with TRBJ2-3, with D possibly called TRBD1 or TRBD2 (5 bases each). V lost 0 bases and J lost 4, with 6 bases in between. The CDR3 length is 13 residues. Germline V lookup: CDR1 NSHNY, CDR2 SYGAGN. The covered CDR3 bases are TGTGCCAGCAGTGATGGGGGCCCAGAAACGCTGTAT. This translates into CASSDGGPETLY. The full CDR3 reads CASSDGGPETLYF.

In regard to this clone: Gene names follow the mouse nomenclature. The CDR3 end is not reached by the read, which stops 1 residue before it; the germline J gene fills it in. This chain links TRBV13-3 with TRBJ2-4, with D unresolved. This CDR3 has 12 amino acids. Germline CDR1 reads NNHDY; CDR2 reads SYVADS. Trimming took off 2 bases at V and 4 bases at J, with 5 bases between the two ends. The CDR3: CASSEAENTLYF. The part of the CDR3 DNA that was read is TGTGCCAGCAGTGAAGCAGAAAACACCTTGTAC.

Notes on this clone: Gene names are the mouse ones. The sequenced fragment ends 1 residue before the CDR3 boundary, so the rest is inferred from the germline J gene. V and J are TRBV12-1 and TRBJ1-3; D ambiguous. The CDR3 has 15 residues. The germline V gene encodes CDR1 SGHSN and CDR2 HYEKVE. V was shortened by 1 base and J by 0 bases, with 9 bases between the two germline ends. The CDR3 bases that were read are TGTGCCAGCTCTCTTTCCAGTCTTTCTGGAAATACGCTCTAT. Protein product: CASSLSSLSGNTLY. The whole CDR3 is CASSLSSLSGNTLYF. The full variable domain, in which reference TRBV12-1 and TRBJ1-3 provide the parts outside the CDR3, is DSGVVQSPRHIIKEKGGRSVLTCIPISGHSNVVWYQQTLGKELKFLIQHYEKVERDKGFLPSRFSVQQFDDYHSEMNMSALELEDSAMYFCASSLSSLSGNTLYFGEGSRLIVV.

To note about this clone: The genes and germline here are from mouse. The DNA ends 1 residue before the CDR3 does, and the rest of the CDR3 is filled in from the germline J gene. The V and J genes are TRBV16 and TRBJ2-5; 13 nucleotides match TRBD2. J lost 2 bases, V lost 4 bases, and 6 bases had no gene match. CDR1 and CDR2 (germline): SGHSA, FRNQAP. The CDR3 is 17 amino acids. CDR3 loop: CASSSDWGGAVQDTQYF. Partial CDR3 DNA: TGTGCAAGCAGCTCGGACTGGGGGGGCGCGGTCCAAGACACCCAGTAC.

Concerning this clone itself: Gene names denote mouse genes. The read is 1 residue too short to cover the CDR3 end, so that end is filled in from the germline J gene. V usage is TRBV31 and J usage is TRBJ2-3; 9 bases match TRBD1. The CDR3 has 14 amino acids. Trimming at V came to 5 bases and at J to 3 bases, leaving 6 bases not matched to a gene. CDR1 and CDR2 (germline): GKSSPN, SITVG. The DNA read from the CDR3 is TGTGCCTGGGCCCGGGGACAGGGAGCAGAAACGCTGTAT. Protein sequence: CAWARGQGAETLY. The whole CDR3 protein reads CAWARGQGAETLYF.

For this clone: Mouse germline and gene names are used. CDR3 protein: CASSQGTGRAETLYF. The part of the CDR3 DNA that was read is TGTGCCAGCAGCCAAGGGACTGGGAGAGCAGAAACGCTGTAT. The genes are TRBV5 and TRBJ2-3, with 8 bases matching TRBD2. The read terminates 1 residue ahead of where the CDR3 ends, so the germline J gene completes it. CDR1 and CDR2 from the germline V gene are LGHNA and YNLKQL (reference sequence). V lost 1 base, J lost 3 bases, and 3 bases stayed unmatched. The CDR3 has 15 amino acids.

A remark on this clone: All gene names here are mouse names. The read terminates 1 residue before the CDR3 end, so the remaining end is supplied by the germline J gene. The genes are TRBV13-2 and TRBJ2-7, with D hard to call. Germline CDR1 is NNHNN and CDR2 is SYGAGS (reference sequence). The CDR3 runs to 12 residues. V lost 1 base and J 4 bases, leaving 6 bases between the germline ends. The DNA read from the CDR3 is TGTGCCAGCGGTGATCCCAGATATGAACAGTAC. Its translation: CASGDPRYEQY. The complete CDR3 sequence is CASGDPRYEQYF.

Note on this clone: Gene names and germline match the mouse. The read falls 1 residue short of the CDR3 end, and the missing part is taken from the germline J gene. J is TRBJ1-5 and V is TRBV29; D may be TRBD1 (5 bases). Germline V gene lookup returns CDR1 MSHET and CDR2 SYDVDS. V lost 1 base to trimming and J lost 9 bases, with 10 bases between them. CDR3 length equals 13 residues. The DNA read from the CDR3 is TGTGCTAGCAGTTTATGGGGGGAGGGGGCTCCGCTT. The encoded protein is CASSLWGEGAPL. Given in full, the CDR3 is CASSLWGEGAPLF.

This clone was recorded once. Mouse gene names apply. The CDR3 end falls 1 residue outside the read, so it is completed with the germline J gene. This chain connects TRBV3 to TRBJ2-7, with 12 bases aligning to TRBD2. The CDR3 spans 16 residues. Trimming cost V 1 base and J 0 bases; bases outside gene matches: 1. Germline V lookup: CDR1 SNHLY, CDR2 FYNGKV (reference sequence). The CDR3 sequence is CASSLGLGGPSYEQYF. Partial CDR3 DNA: TGTGCCAGCAGCTTAGGACTGGGGGGGCCCTCCTATGAACAGTAC.

Remarks on this clone: The gene names here belong to mouse. Coverage ceases 1 residue before the CDR3 finishes, and the germline J gene fills in the end. V is TRBV20 and J is TRBJ2-5; 9 nucleotides agree with TRBD1. The CDR3 covers 12 residues. With V trimmed by 5 bases and J by 5 bases, 2 bases remained unmatched. CDR1 is GFQATS, CDR2 STVNSAI, per germline. The sequenced part of the CDR3 DNA is TGTGGTGCTCACAGGGGGCGAGACACCCAGTAC. It translates to CGAHRGRDTQY. The entire CDR3 protein reads CGAHRGRDTQYF.

Points on this clone: Gene names are the mouse ones. The read ends 1 residue before the CDR3 terminus; that terminus is restored from the germline J gene. The gene calls are TRBV19 and TRBJ2-7; 7 positions agree with TRBD2. The CDR3 covers 14 residues. V lost 4 bases, J lost 0 bases, and 4 bases stayed unmatched. The germline V gene encodes CDR1 FNHDT and CDR2 SITEND (reference sequence). The sequenced part of the CDR3 DNA is TGTGCCAGCAGTGGACTGGTAAGCTCCTATGAACAGTAC. Its translation: CASSGLVSSYEQY. The entire CDR3 sequence reads CASSGLVSSYEQYF.

Concerning this clone itself: Mouse germline and gene names are used. The read terminates 1 residue ahead of where the CDR3 ends, so the germline J gene completes it. This rearrangement joins TRBV26 to TRBJ1-4, with D possibly matching TRBD1 (6 bases). The CDR3 is made up of 14 amino acids. Germline V gives CDR1 KGHPV, CDR2 FQNQEV (reference sequence). The V gene lost 2 bases and the J gene lost 3 bases, with 7 bases spanning the gap. The CDR3: CASSLGGANERLFF. The DNA read from the CDR3 is TGTGCCAGCAGTCTGGGGGGCGCCAACGAAAGATTATTT. The full variable domain, in which reference TRBV26 and TRBJ1-4 provide the parts outside the CDR3, is NSKVIQTPRYLVKGQGQKAKMRCIPEKGHPVVFWYQQNKNNEFKFLINFQNQEVLQQIDMTEKRFSAECPSNSPCSLEIQSSEAGDSALYLCASSLGGANERLFFGHGTKLSVL.

To note about this clone: Germline and genes here are mouse. The CDR3 end falls 1 residue outside the read, so it is completed with the germline J gene. This rearrangement joins TRBV20 to TRBJ1-3; D gene ambiguous. V lost 5 bases, J lost 0 bases, and 11 bases lay in between. The CDR3 has 14 residues. Germline V CDR1 and CDR2: GFQATS, STVNSAI. The covered CDR3 bases are TGTGGTGCTCACACAATTAATTCTGGAAATACGCTCTAT. This gives the protein CGAHTINSGNTLY. The whole CDR3 sequence is CGAHTINSGNTLYF. Together with reference TRBV20 and TRBJ1-3, the CDR3 gives the full variable domain: GALVYQYPRRTICKSGTSMRMECQAVGFQATSVAWYRQSPQKTFELIALSTVNSAIKYEQNFTQEKFPISHPNLSFSSMTVLNAYLEDRGLYLCGAHTINSGNTLYFGEGSRLIVV.

Of note for this clone: Gene names refer to mouse genes. The DNA ends 1 residue before the CDR3 does, and the rest of the CDR3 is filled in from the germline J gene. The chain recombines TRBV3 with TRBJ1-1; D might be TRBD1 (5 bases). CDR3 length: 14 residues. Germline CDR1 is SNHLY and CDR2 is FYNGKV (reference sequence). V lost 4 bases and J 3 bases, leaving 12 bases between the germline ends. CDR3 bases read: TGTGCCAGCAGCTCCGGGATAGGGGACACAGAAGTCTTC. It is translated as CASSSGIGDTEVF. The full CDR3 sequence reads CASSSGIGDTEVFF.

In the case of this clone: Mouse germline and gene names are used. The read terminates 1 residue before the CDR3 end, so the remaining end is supplied by the germline J gene. The chain joins TRBV19 to TRBJ2-4; D remains ambiguous. Trimming stripped 5 bases from V and 1 base from J, with 2 bases between. The CDR3 covers 11 residues. Germline-derived CDR1 and CDR2 are FNHDT and SITEND (reference sequence). CDR3 bases read: TGTGCCAGCAGGGGTCAAAACACCTTGTAC. This translates into CASRGQNTLY. The whole CDR3 sequence reads CASRGQNTLYF.

Concerning this clone: Gene labels here are mouse ones. With the read ending 1 residue before the CDR3 end, the germline J gene is used to fill in that end. The genes are TRBV31 and TRBJ1-2; possibly TRBD1 for D (5 bases). The CDR3 runs 13 residues. Per the germline V gene, CDR1 is GKSSPN and CDR2 is SITVG. V lost 1 base and J 3 bases, leaving 9 bases between the germline ends. This CDR3 is CAWSQGMDSDYTF. The sequenced CDR3 bases are TGTGCCTGGAGTCAGGGGATGGACTCCGACTACACC.

With regard to this clone: Genes and germline are mouse. The DNA ends 1 residue before the CDR3 does, and the rest of the CDR3 is filled in from the germline J gene. This chain connects TRBV3 to TRBJ1-4; D unresolved. The CDR3 sequence is 13 residues long. Trimming pared 1 base from V and 4 bases from J, leaving 4 bases between. CDR1 and CDR2 from the germline V gene are SNHLY and FYNGKV (reference sequence). This CDR3 reads CASSLELNERLFF. CDR3 DNA (partial): TGTGCCAGCAGCTTAGAGCTCAACGAAAGATTATTT.

For this clone: Germline and genes: mouse. The read ends 1 residue before the CDR3 terminus; that terminus is restored from the germline J gene. The chain combines TRBV5 with TRBJ1-4; 10 bases match TRBD1. The CDR3 extends over 16 amino acids. Germline CDR1 LGHNA, CDR2 YNLKQL (reference sequence). The V segment lost 4 bases and the J segment 7 bases; nucleotides outside the gene matches: 9. CDR3 DNA (partial): TGTGCCAGCAGCCCAGTCCGGGACAGGGGAGTCGAAAGATTATTT. This codes for CASSPVRDRGVERLF. The whole CDR3 sequence is CASSPVRDRGVERLFF.

Of note for this clone: Any gene name here is a mouse gene name. The missing CDR3 end, 1 residue past where the read stops, is filled in from the germline J gene. The chain employs TRBV13-3 and TRBJ2-3, with D uncertain. Germline V CDR1 and CDR2: NNHDY, SYVADS. The V and J ends lost 2 bases and 1 base respectively, with 11 bases between them. The CDR3 consists of 15 residues. The CDR3 spells CASSESGWGAETLYF. The DNA read from the CDR3 is TGTGCCAGCAGTGAGTCTGGTTGGGGTGCAGAAACGCTGTAT.

Concerning this clone itself: Gene names refer to mouse genes. The read terminates 1 residue before the CDR3 end, so the remaining end is supplied by the germline J gene. V gene TRBV15 combines with J gene TRBJ2-7; D may be TRBD1 (6 bases). There are 14 residues in the CDR3. Trimming left V 6 bases short and J 0 bases short, with 12 bases between. Germline V gene sequence: CDR1 SGHND, CDR2 FRSKSL. The CDR3 region is CASRPGQSSYEQYF. Incomplete CDR3 DNA: TGTGCCAGCAGGCCGGGACAAAGCTCCTATGAACAGTAC.